The 10 T cell receptor beta chains below were found in one sample sequenced in a study of T cells after yellow fever vaccination. From the 5' RACE reads, TCRdb called clonotypes with MiXCR, one entry per CDR3 protein. Found here are 100,000 to 150,000 distinct CDR3 sequences, 7.2% of them singletons; the top ten hold 2.7%. Specimen: CD4+ T cells sorted from PBMCs, collected roughly 47 days after the first yellow fever vaccination. All receptors derive from a man between 18 and 35 years old who received the YFV17D yellow fever vaccine.

The gene calls are TRBV11-2 and TRBJ2-1; 7 bases fit TRBD2. V gave up 5 bases and J gave up 7 bases; unmatched junction bases: 8. Germline CDR1 is SGHAT and CDR2 is FQNNGV. The CDR3 length is 14 residues. The CDR3 coding sequence is TGTGCCAGCAGCGCCGGGAGGACAAGGAATGAGCAGTTCTTC. As protein: CASSAGRTRNEQFF.

The table lists this clonotype with many counts. The rearrangement links TRBV4-3 to TRBJ1-2; D gene uncertain. V shed 0 bases and J shed 4 bases, with 12 bases lying between them. The germline V gene encodes CDR1 LGHNA and CDR2 YSLEER. The CDR3 totals 15 residues. Here the CDR3 reads CASSQDSESSYGYTF. The CDR3 bases are TGCGCCAGCAGCCAAGACTCAGAGAGTAGCTATGGCTACACCTTC.

The sample holds many counts of this clonotype. The gene calls are TRBV12-3 or TRBV12-4 and TRBJ2-3; D gene ambiguous. With 6 bases removed from V and 3 bases from J, the gap between germline ends came to 4 bases. CDR3 length: 11 residues. For the CDR3, the DNA is TGTGCCAGCAGGAGGACAGATACGCAGTATTTT. Amino acids: CASRRTDTQYF.

In its sample, this clonotype was seen a few times. The chain recombines TRBV5-6 with TRBJ1-4, with TRBD1 identical over 10 bases. Germline V gives CDR1 SGHDT, CDR2 YYEEEE. V gave up 7 bases and J gave up 7 bases; unmatched junction bases: 4. The length of the CDR3 is 13 residues. The CDR3: CASGDRGGEKLFF. The CDR3 DNA sequence: TGTGCCAGCGGGGACAGGGGTGGTGAAAAACTGTTTTTT.

This clonotype was detected only a few times. This chain uses TRBV5-1 with TRBJ2-2, with D unclear. This CDR3 comprises 13 residues. Trimming took off 4 bases at V and 3 bases at J, with 7 bases between the two ends. The germline CDR1 and CDR2 sequences are SGHRS and YFSETQ. The CDR3, as DNA: TGCGCCAGCAGCGTACAAGACACCGGGGAGCTGTTTTTT. It encodes CASSVQDTGELFF.

This clonotype was seen repeatedly, ten times or more. The chain has TRBV29-1 and TRBJ2-7; TRBD1 matches at 8 bases. Germline V gene sequence: CDR1 SQVTM, CDR2 ANQGSEA. After removal of 4 bases from V and 0 bases from J, the junction contained 2 bases not matched to a gene. This CDR3 spans 13 amino acids. The CDR3 loop reads CSVGQGSSYEQYF. The CDR3 DNA reads TGCAGCGTTGGACAGGGGAGCTCCTACGAGCAGTACTTC.

The chain has TRBV3-1 and TRBJ2-4; the match to TRBD2 covers 7 bases. Germline CDR1 reads LGHDT; CDR2 reads YNNKEL (reference sequence). With V trimmed by 4 bases and J by 6 bases, 3 bases remained unmatched. The CDR3 runs to 13 residues. The CDR3 coding sequence is TGTGCCAGCAGCCCCGGGGGGACAAACATTCAGTACTTC. It is translated as CASSPGGTNIQYF.

There are many counts of this clonotype. This chain joins TRBV7-2 and TRBJ2-3; D is undetermined. Trimming pared 3 bases from V and 14 bases from J, leaving 15 bases between. This CDR3 has 12 amino acids. CDR1 and CDR2 from the germline V gene are SGHTA and FQGNSA. The CDR3 coding sequence is TGTGCCAGCAGCTTTGGTGGTGGGCAAGGGTATTTT. Translated, it gives CASSFGGGQGYF.

This clonotype was seen ten or more times. The V call is TRBV7-2, the J call TRBJ2-5; D gene ambiguous. Germline loops: CDR1 SGHTA, CDR2 FQGNSA. The length of the CDR3 is 12 residues. The ends were cut back, 1 base at V and 5 bases at J, with 5 bases in the middle. The CDR3 DNA sequence: TGTGCCAGCAGCTTAGATTGGGAGACCCAGTACTTC. It encodes CASSLDWETQYF.

This clonotype came up many times. The rearrangement links TRBV7-2 to TRBJ1-2; D remains ambiguous. Germline V gives CDR1 SGHTA, CDR2 FQGNSA. CDR3 length: 13 amino acids. V was clipped by 1 base and J by 3 bases, with 6 bases between them. CDR3 region: CASSLVRDYGYTF. The DNA for the CDR3 is TGTGCCAGCAGCTTAGTCAGAGACTATGGCTACACCTTC.